The next 29 T cell receptor beta chains were all read from a single sample in a study of T cells in Graves' hyperthyroidism and ophthalmopathy. RNA transcripts served as the template for amplifying TCR beta CDR3 regions. A set of HTBI primers served as the primers for a first-round RT-PCR of the TCR CDR3. TCRdb recomputed calls from the multiplex PCR reads with MiXCR, one row per CDR3 protein. The sample has about 600,000 distinct CDR3 sequences, about 14% seen once. The sequencing sample was made of blood. These receptor sequences come from a woman aged 45-59 years with Graves' ophthalmopathy.

This clonotype was counted at least ten times. V and J are TRBV5-1 and TRBJ1-4; D may be TRBD1 (6 bases). Trimming left V 4 bases short and J 12 bases short, with 25 bases between. This CDR3 is built from 16 residues. The germline gives CDR1 SGHRS, CDR2 YFSETQ. The CDR3 DNA reads as TGCGCCAGCAGCCCCGTAGCGGGTGCCGACGCAGGGGAACTGTTTTTT. It yields the protein CASSPVAGADAGELFF.

This clonotype was seen at least ten times. V is TRBV20-1 and J is TRBJ2-7, with TRBD2 as a possible D gene (6 bases). The V gene lost 3 bases and the J gene lost 2 bases, with 14 bases spanning the gap. CDR1 and CDR2 (germline): DFQATT, SNEGSKA (reference sequence). The CDR3 consists of 14 residues. CDR3 coding DNA: TGCAGTGCTAGCCCTACCGGGAGCACCTACGAGCAGTACTTC. Protein: CSASPTGSTYEQYF.

Many counts were recorded for this clonotype. The chain employs TRBV5-1 and TRBJ2-1; D uncertain. V was clipped by 2 bases and J by 5 bases, with 14 bases between them. Germline V gene lookup returns CDR1 SGHRS and CDR2 YFSETQ. This CDR3 spans 15 amino acids. CDR3 nucleotide sequence: TGCGCCAGCAGCTTCGTTAGCAGTACTAACAATGAGCAGTTCTTC. Its protein is CASSFVSSTNNEQFF.

This clonotype came up many times. V gene TRBV20-1 combines with J gene TRBJ1-2; no reliable D call. The germline V gene encodes CDR1 DFQATT and CDR2 SNEGSKA (reference sequence). Trimming removed 0 bases at V and 2 bases at J, with 7 bases between. The CDR3 covers 13 residues. CDR3 DNA: TGCAGTGCTAGAGATGGTCAGAACTATGGCTACACCTTC. Translation gives CSARDGQNYGYTF.

This clonotype was seen a few times. This could be a read error, since a much larger clone is one nucleotide away. The V and J genes are TRBV11-3 and TRBJ1-1, with TRBD1 matching over 9 bases. V was pared by 4 bases and J by 11 bases, with 5 bases of the junction left unmatched. Germline assignment: CDR1 SGHNT and CDR2 YENEEA. The CDR3 contains 12 residues. The CDR3 sequence is CASSSNRGHAFF. CDR3 in DNA: TGTGCCAGCAGCTCGAACAGGGGGCACGCTTTCTTT.

This clonotype was found many times. The chain is built from TRBV29-1 and TRBJ2-1; D may match TRBD1 or TRBD2 (6 bases each). The CDR3 spans 15 residues. The V gene lost 6 bases and the J gene lost 4 bases, with 19 bases spanning the gap. Looked up from germline, CDR1 is SQVTM and CDR2 is ANQGSEA. CDR3 amino acids: CSVKERGTTYNEQFF. CDR3 coding DNA: TGCAGCGTAAAGGAGCGCGGGACAACTTACAATGAGCAGTTCTTC.

This clonotype was seen repeatedly, ten times or more. The chain couples TRBV12-3 or TRBV12-4 to TRBJ2-5; D is uncertain. The CDR3 loop spans 14 amino acids. V was clipped by 5 bases and J by 0 bases, with 10 bases between them. The CDR3 nucleotides are TGTGCCAGCAGTGACCCTGCGTACCAAGAGACCCAGTACTTC. Amino acids: CASSDPAYQETQYF.

This clonotype came up many times. The chain couples TRBV12-3 or TRBV12-4 to TRBJ1-2; D is possibly TRBD1 (6 bases). The CDR3 has 14 residues. V lost 5 bases and J lost 7, with 17 bases in between. The CDR3 region has the DNA TGTGCCAGCAGTCCGGAGACAGGATGGGTTGGCTACACCTTC. It yields the protein CASSPETGWVGYTF.

This clonotype was found many times. The chain carries TRBV27 and TRBJ2-5; 12 nucleotides align to TRBD1. V lost 3 bases and J lost 4; bases outside the gene matches: 9. The CDR3 runs to 17 residues. In germline, CDR1 is MNHEY, CDR2 SMNVEV (reference sequence). CDR3 amino acids: CASSLARGTGGRETQYF. The CDR3 coding sequence is TGTGCCAGCAGTTTGGCCCGCGGGACAGGGGGCCGAGAGACCCAGTACTTC.

This clonotype was seen more than once but under ten times. This rearrangement joins TRBV19 to TRBJ1-3; D remains ambiguous. The ends were cut back, 3 bases at V and 2 bases at J, with 11 bases in the middle. Germline V gene sequence: CDR1 LNHDA, CDR2 SQIVND (reference sequence). This CDR3 spans 15 amino acids. Written as DNA, the CDR3 is TGTGCCAGTAGTATTCTCGGAATAGCTGGAAACACCATATATTTT. It yields the protein CASSILGIAGNTIYF. The complete variable domain, with remaining parts taken from reference TRBV19 and TRBJ1-3, reads DGGITQSPKYLFRKEGQNVTLSCEQNLNHDAMYWYRQDPGQGLRLIYYSQIVNDFQKGDIAEGYSVSREKKESFPLTVTSAQKNPTAFYLCASSILGIAGNTIYFGEGSWLTVV.

In this sample, this clonotype turned up a few times. The chain uses TRBV9 and TRBJ2-1; 12 bases are a match to TRBD1. CDR3 size: 16 residues. Germline lookup yields CDR1 SGDLS and CDR2 YYNGEE. Losses at the gene ends were 3 bases for V and 6 bases for J; bases not matched to a gene: 7. The CDR3 is CASSGPGQGAANEQFF. CDR3 DNA: TGTGCCAGCAGCGGACCGGGACAGGGGGCTGCCAATGAGCAGTTCTTC.

The chain carries TRBV20-1 and TRBJ2-3, with a possible D match to TRBD2 (6 bases). The V and J ends lost 7 bases and 6 bases respectively, with 17 bases between them. The CDR3 covers 13 residues. CDR1 is DFQATT and CDR2 is SNEGSKA in the germline V gene (reference sequence). In DNA form, the CDR3 reads TGCAGTGTTCCTACTAGCTTGGGGGATACGCAGTATTTT. It is translated as CSVPTSLGDTQYF.

As to this clonotype: Given a much more abundant clone one base away, this may be a read error. The V and J genes are TRBV28 and TRBJ2-7, with D perhaps matching TRBD2 (6 bases). The last part of the DNA fits TRBJ2-1 better; the J call may be wrong. Germline loops: CDR1 MDHEN, CDR2 SYDVKM. This CDR3 contains 19 residues. This chain's CDR3 is CASSLPITGTDDLSYEQFF. The CDR3 DNA reads as TGTGCCAGCAGTTTGCCCATAACCGGGACTGACGATCTTTCCTACGAGCAGTTCTTC.

This chain joins TRBV5-6 and TRBJ2-1; D gene uncertain. Germline-derived CDR1 and CDR2 are SGHDT and YYEEEE. CDR3 size: 16 residues. Between the trimmed V and J ends, which lost 0 bases and 6 bases, there was a span of 16 bases. The CDR3 loop reads CASSLVEYSTCNEQFF. The CDR3 DNA follows: TGTGCCAGCAGCTTGGTTGAATACTCGACTTGCAATGAGCAGTTCTTC.

The table lists this clonotype with many counts. The chain is built from TRBV5-6 and TRBJ2-1, with D unclear. Looked up from germline, CDR1 is SGHDT and CDR2 is YYEEEE. CDR3 size: 14 residues. Between the trimmed V and J ends, which lost 0 bases and 6 bases, there was a span of 10 bases. The CDR3 sequence: CASSLVGKLNEQFF. The CDR3 nucleotides read TGTGCCAGCAGCTTGGTAGGGAAGCTCAATGAGCAGTTCTTC.

There are many counts of this clonotype. The genes are TRBV18 and TRBJ2-1, with no clear D. This CDR3 is 12 amino acids long. The V gene lost 6 bases and the J gene lost 5 bases, with 8 bases spanning the gap. Germline-derived CDR1 and CDR2 are KGHSH and LQKENI. CDR3 residues: CASSLFDNEQFF. CDR3 bases: TGTGCCAGCTCTCTTTTCGACAATGAGCAGTTCTTC. Using reference TRBV18 and TRBJ2-1 for the parts outside the CDR3, the full variable domain is NAGVMQNPRHLVRRRGQEARLRCSPMKGHSHVYWYRQLPEEGLKFMVYLQKENIIDESGMPKERFSAEFPKEGPSILRIQQVVRGDSAAYFCASSLFDNEQFFGPGTRLTVL.

This clonotype was seen repeatedly, ten times or more. The chain links TRBV7-2 to TRBJ2-1; D not certain. CDR3 length: 15 amino acids. Trimming left V 5 bases short and J 4 bases short, with 15 bases between. Germline V CDR1 and CDR2: SGHTA, FQGNSA. The CDR3 sequence is CASSRNGGAYNEQFF. CDR3 sequence (DNA): TGTGCCAGCAGCAGAAACGGCGGAGCTTACAATGAGCAGTTCTTC. Looking up the rest from reference TRBV7-2 and TRBJ2-1 gives the full variable domain: GAGVSQSPSNKVTEKGKDVELRCDPISGHTALYWYRQSLGQGLEFLIYFQGNSAPDKSGLPSDRFSAERTGGSVSTLTIQRTQQEDSAVYLCASSRNGGAYNEQFFGPGTRLTVL.

This clonotype was seen repeatedly, ten times or more. The chain is built from TRBV28 and TRBJ1-2; the match to TRBD1 covers 11 bases. Germline V gene sequence: CDR1 MDHEN, CDR2 SYDVKM. After removal of 6 bases from V and 0 bases from J, the junction contained 6 bases not matched to a gene. The CDR3 length is 16 residues. This chain's CDR3 is CASSGQGALSNYGYTF. CDR3 DNA sequence: TGTGCCAGCAGCGGACAGGGGGCCCTTTCTAACTATGGCTACACCTTC.

This clonotype was counted ten times or more. This rearrangement joins TRBV29-1 to TRBJ2-1; 8 bases align to TRBD2. The CDR3 is 13 residues long. The germline V gene encodes CDR1 SQVTM and CDR2 ANQGSEA. J lost 3 bases, V lost 7 bases, and 5 bases had no gene match. CDR3 nucleotide sequence: TGCAGCGGAGCGGGAGAGGTCTACAATGAGCAGTTCTTC. As protein: CSGAGEVYNEQFF.

This clonotype was observed at least ten times. This chain joins TRBV2 and TRBJ2-3; D not resolved. The CDR3 totals 10 residues. CDR1 is SNHLY and CDR2 is FYNNEI in the germline V gene. V was shortened by 7 bases and J by 5 bases, with 4 bases between the two germline ends. DNA of the CDR3: TGTGCCAGCATGGGAGATACGCAGTATTTT. Amino acid sequence: CASMGDTQYF.

This clonotype came up a few times. The chain has TRBV3-1 and TRBJ1-6; 7 bases align to TRBD1. The CDR3 spans 15 residues. The germline V gene encodes CDR1 LGHDT and CDR2 YNNKEL (reference sequence). The J segment lost 7 bases and the V segment lost 2 bases, leaving 5 bases of the junction unmatched. The CDR3 sequence is CASSQSGTANSPLHF. The CDR3, as DNA: TGTGCCAGCAGCCAATCTGGGACAGCCAATTCACCCCTCCACTTT.

This sequence joins TRBV20-1 and TRBJ2-7; the match to TRBD1 covers 8 bases. This CDR3 contains 15 residues. J was trimmed by 3 bases and V by 5 bases; bases with no gene match: 12. Germline CDR1 is DFQATT and CDR2 is SNEGSKA (reference sequence). Written as DNA, the CDR3 is TGCAGTGCTCCGTCCGGGACAGGTTATTTCTACGAGCAGTACTTC. Amino acid sequence: CSAPSGTGYFYEQYF.

This clonotype was counted many times. The gene calls are TRBV28 and TRBJ2-2; 12 bases match TRBD2. Germline CDR1 reads MDHEN; CDR2 reads SYDVKM. V dropped 8 bases and J dropped 9; count of bases not matched to a gene: 19. This CDR3 is built from 18 residues. DNA for the CDR3: TGTGCCAGCGGCGAATCCCAAGGACTAGCGGGATCTATGAGGGAGCTGTTTTTT. The encoded protein is CASGESQGLAGSMRELFF.

This clonotype was seen once. V gene TRBV28 combines with J gene TRBJ2-1; D is perhaps TRBD1 (8 bases). Trimming removed 5 bases from V and 0 bases from J, with 14 bases in between. CDR1 is MDHEN, CDR2 SYDVKM, per germline. The CDR3 is 16 residues long. CDR3 protein: CASSPGGGSSYNEQFF. As DNA, the CDR3 is TGTGCCAGCAGTCCAGGGGGCGGGAGCTCCTACAATGAGCAGTTCTTC.

There are many counts of this clonotype. The chain has TRBV5-1 and TRBJ1-1, with TRBD1 matching 8 bases. Trimming took 0 bases from V and 6 from J; bases not matched to a gene: 22. The CDR3 spans 20 residues. Per germline, CDR1 SGHRS and CDR2 YFSETQ. DNA for the CDR3: TGCGCCAGCAGCTTGGTCTCGGGACAGGCCCAATCCCCAGATGGCCCTGAAGCTTTCTTT. Protein product: CASSLVSGQAQSPDGPEAFF.

This clonotype was detected ten times or more. The chain carries TRBV2 and TRBJ2-1; D remains unclear. V gave up 6 bases and J gave up 1 base, with 10 bases separating them. The CDR3 is 14 residues long. Germline V gives CDR1 SNHLY, CDR2 FYNNEI. DNA for the CDR3: TGTGCCAGCAGCCTGATGGGTTCCTACAATGAGCAGTTCTTC. Its protein is CASSLMGSYNEQFF.

The table lists this clonotype with a few counts. The V gene is TRBV18, the J gene TRBJ1-5, with unresolved D. Germline V gene data show CDR1 as KGHSH and CDR2 as LQKENI. Trimming removed 4 bases at V and 3 bases at J, with 7 bases between. This CDR3 is built from 13 residues. CDR3 nucleotides: TGTGCCAGCTCACAAACGAACAATCAGCCCCAGCATTTT. Translation: CASSQTNNQPQHF.

In its sample, this clonotype was seen many times. V usage is TRBV6-1 and J usage is TRBJ1-1, with D maybe TRBD1 (6 bases). The CDR3 loop spans 15 amino acids. CDR1 MNHNS and CDR2 SASEGT come from the germline V gene. V was trimmed by 5 bases and J by 1 base, leaving 14 bases between them. This CDR3 is CASSPNRDTNTEAFF. CDR3 nucleotides: TGTGCCAGCAGTCCTAACCGGGACACGAACACTGAAGCTTTCTTT.

This clonotype was picked up many times. V usage is TRBV24-1 and J usage is TRBJ2-1; TRBD2 might be the D (6 bases). The CDR3 length is 15 residues. From germline, CDR1 is KGHDR and CDR2 SFDVKD. V was cut by 0 bases and J by 9 bases, with 14 bases left in between. CDR3 bases: TGTGCCACCAGTGATTTGGGGCGGGACTCAATTGAGCAGTTCTTC. Translation gives CATSDLGRDSIEQFF.